Listed here are 23 T cell receptor beta chains from one sample, sequenced in a study of T cells in Graves' hyperthyroidism and ophthalmopathy (dated by TCRdb to the late 2010s). Library preparation was by multiplex PCR. This sample was sequenced with an Illumina HiSeq 2000. TCR beta CDR3 regions were amplified from RNA transcripts. For the first round of RT-PCR on the TCR CDR3, the HTBI primer set was used together with the Qiagen OneStep RT-PCR kit. The public reads were quality trimmed at Q25 with fastp and then assembled into clones with MiXCR by TCRdb, keeping productive beta chains. Rows are unified per CDR3 protein, each entry keeping the most common DNA and genes. Counted in this sample were around 300,000 distinct CDR3 sequences; about 14% of them appeared once. About 8% of the sample is in the top ten clones. Sequencing used blood. Receptors originate from a young woman with Graves' hyperthyroidism that later progressed to Graves' ophthalmopathy.

This clonotype has at least ten counts. The genes are TRBV7-9 and TRBJ1-1; the match to TRBD1 covers 8 bases. The CDR3 has 15 residues. Germline V gives CDR1 SEHNR, CDR2 FQNEAQ (reference sequence). Unmatched junction bases numbered 4, after V lost 1 base and J lost 3 bases. The CDR3 region has the DNA TGTGCCAGCAGCTTAGTGATGGGACAGGACACTGAAGCTTTCTTT. It is translated as CASSLVMGQDTEAFF.

This clonotype was seen at least ten times. The chain uses TRBV30 and TRBJ1-2, with TRBD1 as a possible D gene (5 bases). CDR1 and CDR2 (germline): GTSNPN, SVGIG (reference sequence). CDR3 length: 13 residues. V was trimmed by 4 bases and J by 2 bases, leaving 11 bases between them. CDR3: CAWNRQGNYGYTF. The CDR3, as DNA: TGTGCCTGGAATCGGCAGGGAAACTATGGCTACACCTTC.

The table lists this clonotype with many counts. This chain uses TRBV29-1 with TRBJ2-7, with 9 bases matching TRBD2. This CDR3 contains 13 residues. The germline V gene encodes CDR1 SQVTM and CDR2 ANQGSEA. J was trimmed by 6 bases and V by 4 bases; bases with no gene match: 7. As DNA, the CDR3 is TGCAGCGTTGGGTCTAGCGGGAATCGCGAGCAGTACTTC. Protein: CSVGSSGNREQYF.

Many counts were recorded for this clonotype. CDR3 in amino acids: CASSLTRETQYF. In nucleotides, the CDR3 is TGTGCCAGCAGTTTGACCCGTGAGACCCAGTACTTC. The chain employs TRBV7-2 and TRBJ2-5; D remains ambiguous. The CDR3 runs 12 residues. Germline loops: CDR1 SGHTA, CDR2 FQGNSA. V dropped 6 bases and J dropped 5 bases, with 10 bases sitting between them.

In DNA form, the CDR3 reads TGCGCCAGCAGCCAAGGAATAGGACAGCTCTACTCCTACGAGCAGTACTTC. Protein: CASSQGIGQLYSYEQYF. The chain is built from TRBV4-1 and TRBJ2-7, with a tentative D call TRBD1 (6 bases). Trimming took 1 base from V and 0 from J, leaving 16 bases between them. Germline V gene sequence: CDR1 MGHRA, CDR2 YSYEKL. The CDR3 sequence is 17 residues long.

This clonotype was counted ten times or more. The chain couples TRBV28 to TRBJ2-6; the D gene is possibly TRBD1 (6 bases). This CDR3 has 17 residues. Germline V gene sequence: CDR1 MDHEN, CDR2 SYDVKM. Trimming left V 5 bases short and J 0 bases short, with 14 bases between. The chain's CDR3 is CASSSRTADSGANVLTF. The CDR3 DNA sequence: TGTGCCAGCAGTAGCCGGACAGCGGACTCTGGGGCCAACGTCCTGACTTTC.

This clonotype has ten or more counts. The rearrangement joins TRBV2 to TRBJ1-1, with D possibly being TRBD1 (5 bases). Germline CDR1 is SNHLY and CDR2 is FYNNEI. V shed 6 bases and J shed 6 bases, with 11 bases lying between them. The CDR3 runs 12 residues. CDR3 loop: CASRGEGAEAFF. CDR3 bases: TGTGCCAGCAGGGGTGAAGGGGCTGAAGCTTTCTTT.

This clonotype was picked up many times. V usage is TRBV27 and J usage is TRBJ2-6, with no clear D. V was shortened by 8 bases and J by 3 bases, with 8 bases between the two germline ends. The CDR3 is 13 residues long. The germline gives CDR1 MNHEY, CDR2 SMNVEV (reference sequence). In DNA form, the CDR3 reads TGTGCCAGCGCCCGTTTTGGGGCCAACGTCCTGACTTTC. Translation: CASARFGANVLTF.

In its sample, this clonotype was seen a few times. One junction end disagrees with the germline gene, perhaps due to a read error. The chain employs TRBV19 and TRBJ1-5; possibly TRBD1 for D (5 bases). The CDR3 totals 14 residues. Germline V CDR1 and CDR2: LNHDA, SQIVND (reference sequence). CDR3 residues: CTSSYDSSNQPQHF. The CDR3 coding sequence is TGTACCAGTAGTTACGACAGTAGCAATCAGCCCCAGCATTTT. The full variable domain, its missing parts supplied by reference TRBV19 and TRBJ1-5, is DGGITQSPKYLFRKEGQNVTLSCEQNLNHDAMYWYRQDPGQGLRLIYYSQIVNDFQKGDIAEGYSVSREKKESFPLTVTSAQKNPTAFYLCTSSYDSSNQPQHFGDGTRLSIL.

This clonotype has just one count. This chain joins TRBV3-1 and TRBJ1-3, with D possibly matching TRBD1 (6 bases). The CDR3 consists of 17 residues. The V gene's germline CDR1 is LGHDT and CDR2 YNNKEL (reference sequence). Trimming took off 7 bases at V and 0 bases at J, with 19 bases between the two ends. The CDR3: CASTPRAGHNSGNTIYF. In DNA, the CDR3 is TGTGCCAGCACCCCACGAGCGGGACATAACTCTGGAAACACCATATATTTT.

Many counts were recorded for this clonotype. J is TRBJ2-3 and V is TRBV29-1; 9 bases fit TRBD1. The CDR3 is 15 residues long. V gave up 7 bases and J gave up 0 bases; unmatched junction bases: 8. Per the germline V gene, CDR1 is SQVTM and CDR2 is ANQGSEA. The CDR3 DNA reads TGCAGCGGACCTAAACAGGGGGCTAGCACAGATACGCAGTATTTT. Translating gives CSGPKQGASTDTQYF.

This clonotype was seen many times. This chain joins TRBV7-2 and TRBJ2-7, with TRBD2 matching 12 bases. The CDR3 runs 17 residues. The germline CDR1 and CDR2 sequences are SGHTA and FQGNSA. The V segment lost 4 bases and the J segment 0 bases; nucleotides outside the gene matches: 7. CDR3 sequence (DNA): TGTGCCAGCAGCTCTTGGACTAGCGGGGCTAACTCCTACGAGCAGTACTTC. Protein product: CASSSWTSGANSYEQYF.

The sample holds a few counts of this clonotype. The rearrangement links TRBV6-1 to TRBJ2-1, with TRBD2 identical over 12 bases. The ends lost 7 bases at V and 5 bases at J; junction bases unmatched: 3. Looked up from germline, CDR1 is MNHNS and CDR2 is SASEGT. The CDR3 is 14 residues long. The CDR3 here is CASTGTSGHNEQFF. Here the CDR3 DNA reads TGTGCCAGCACCGGGACTAGCGGGCACAATGAGCAGTTCTTC.

In this sample, this clonotype turned up a few times. The chain joins TRBV5-6 to TRBJ2-7, with 10 positions matching TRBD1. CDR1 and CDR2 from the germline V gene are SGHDT and YYEEEE. This CDR3 spans 13 amino acids. Trimming at V came to 7 bases and at J to 3 bases, leaving 4 bases not matched to a gene. This CDR3 is CASGRDRGYEQYF. The CDR3 DNA sequence: TGTGCCAGCGGCCGGGACAGGGGCTACGAGCAGTACTTC.

This clonotype was recorded at least ten times. The chain couples TRBV4-2 to TRBJ2-2, with 12 bases fitting TRBD2. In germline, CDR1 is LGHNA, CDR2 YNFKEQ. The V and J ends lost 1 base and 4 bases, in that order; junction bases with no gene match: 7. The CDR3 loop spans 18 amino acids. CDR3 region: CASSQAATSGSRTGELFF. CDR3 DNA sequence: TGTGCCAGCAGCCAAGCAGCGACTAGCGGGAGTCGCACCGGGGAGCTGTTTTTT.

This clonotype showed up many times. This chain connects TRBV29-1 to TRBJ2-5, with D unresolved. Germline CDR1 is SQVTM and CDR2 is ANQGSEA. The CDR3 is 10 residues long. The germline V and J ends were trimmed by 7 bases and 1 base, with 4 bases remaining between them. The CDR3 loop reads CSGGQETQYF. CDR3 coding DNA: TGCAGCGGGGGCCAAGAGACCCAGTACTTC.

This clonotype appeared many times. The genes are TRBV7-2 and TRBJ1-5; a weak D match, TRBD1 (5 bases). Germline CDR1 reads SGHTA; CDR2 reads FQGNSA. The CDR3 spans 15 residues. The V end was cut by 5 bases, the J end by 4 bases, with 15 bases between. The CDR3 region has the DNA TGTGCCAGCAGCACGGGGCCGGGCCTAAATCAGCCCCAGCATTTT. This codes for CASSTGPGLNQPQHF.

Many counts were recorded for this clonotype. The chain is built from TRBV5-1 and TRBJ2-1; 11 bases fit TRBD2. This CDR3 has 16 residues. With V trimmed by 4 bases and J by 7 bases, 10 bases remained unmatched. Germline V gene sequence: CDR1 SGHRS, CDR2 YFSETQ. The CDR3 sequence is CASSVSIAGGMNEQFF. The CDR3 DNA reads as TGCGCCAGCAGCGTTTCAATAGCGGGAGGGATGAATGAGCAGTTCTTC.

This clonotype showed up many times. The J gene is TRBJ2-7, the V gene TRBV7-2, with D unresolved. V was pared by 5 bases and J by 0 bases, with 14 bases between. The CDR3 sequence is 15 residues long. The germline V gene has CDR1 SGHTA and CDR2 FQGNSA. In DNA, the CDR3 is TGTGCCAGCAGCCCGCGGCTAGGGTTCTCCTACGAGCAGTACTTC. This translates into CASSPRLGFSYEQYF.

The chain has TRBV5-6 and TRBJ2-3, with TRBD2 matching over 7 bases. Germline CDR1 reads SGHDT; CDR2 reads YYEEEE. The CDR3 has 15 amino acids. V shed 5 bases, J shed 6 bases, and the junction held 12 bases outside the gene matches. The CDR3 DNA follows: TGTGCCAGCAGGAGCCCTAGCGGTGGGGGGGATACGCAGTATTTT. It yields the protein CASRSPSGGGDTQYF. Supplemented by reference TRBV5-6 and TRBJ2-3, the full variable domain reads DAGVTQSPTHLIKTRGQQVTLRCSPKSGHDTVSWYQQALGQGPQFIFQYYEEEERQRGNFPDRFSGHQFPNYSSELNVNALLLGDSALYLCASRSPSGGGDTQYFGPGTRLTVL.

This clonotype occurred many times. J is TRBJ2-5 and V is TRBV27; 9 nucleotides line up with TRBD2. This CDR3 region has 13 residues. Germline V lookup: CDR1 MNHEY, CDR2 SMNVEV (reference sequence). V shed 8 bases, J shed 3 bases, and the junction held 4 bases outside the gene matches. DNA for the CDR3: TGTGCCAGCGGGGGACTAGCTGAAGAGACCCAGTACTTC. Protein: CASGGLAEETQYF.

As to this clonotype: One end of the junction does not line up with germline, which may come from a read error. The chain combines TRBV5-5 with TRBJ1-1; D is possibly TRBD1 (5 bases). This CDR3 is built from 13 residues. CDR1 and CDR2 from the germline V gene are SGHKS and YYEKEE (reference sequence). The CDR3 nucleotides are TGTGCTAGCAGCTTCGGGACGGTTACTGAAGCTCTCTTT. It codes for CASSFGTVTEALF.

This rearrangement joins TRBV11-2 to TRBJ1-1; D is undetermined. This CDR3 is built from 13 residues. V was shortened by 0 bases and J by 9 bases, with 11 bases between the two germline ends. CDR1 and CDR2 from the germline V gene are SGHAT and FQNNGV. CDR3 protein: CASSLEEWQKAFF. Written as DNA, the CDR3 is TGTGCCAGCAGCTTAGAAGAGTGGCAGAAAGCTTTCTTT.